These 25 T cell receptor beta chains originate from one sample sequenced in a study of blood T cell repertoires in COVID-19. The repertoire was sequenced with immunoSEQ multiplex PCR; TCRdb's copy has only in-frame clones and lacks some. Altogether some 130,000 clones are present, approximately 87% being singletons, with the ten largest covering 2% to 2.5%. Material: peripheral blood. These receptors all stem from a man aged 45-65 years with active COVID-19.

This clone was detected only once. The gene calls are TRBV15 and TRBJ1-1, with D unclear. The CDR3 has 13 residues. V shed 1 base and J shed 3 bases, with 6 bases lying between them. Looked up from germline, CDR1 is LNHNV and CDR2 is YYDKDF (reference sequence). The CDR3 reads CATSRASDTEAFF. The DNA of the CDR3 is TGTGCCACCAGCAGAGCGAGTGACACTGAAGCTTTCTTT.

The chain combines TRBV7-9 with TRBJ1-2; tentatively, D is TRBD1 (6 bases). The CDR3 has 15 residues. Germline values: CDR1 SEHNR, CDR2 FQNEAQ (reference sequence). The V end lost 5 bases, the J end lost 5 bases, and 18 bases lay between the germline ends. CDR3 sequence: CASSHRDTGSYGYTF. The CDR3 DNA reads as TGTGCCAGCAGCCATAGGGACACGGGCTCTTATGGCTACACCTTC. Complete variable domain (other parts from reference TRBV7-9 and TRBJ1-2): DTGVSQNPRHKITKRGQNVTFRCDPISEHNRLYWYRQTLGQGPEFLTYFQNEAQLEKSRLLSDRFSAERPKGSFSTLEIQRTEQGDSAMYLCASSHRDTGSYGYTFGSGTRLTVV.

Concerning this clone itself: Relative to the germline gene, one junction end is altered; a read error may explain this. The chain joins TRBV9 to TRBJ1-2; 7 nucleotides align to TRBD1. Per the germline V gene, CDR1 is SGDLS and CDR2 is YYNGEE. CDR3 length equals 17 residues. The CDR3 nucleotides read TGTGCCAGCACCGTAATAGTGGTAAAGGGGGCTATCTATGGCTACACCTTC. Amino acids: CASTVIVVKGAIYGYTF.

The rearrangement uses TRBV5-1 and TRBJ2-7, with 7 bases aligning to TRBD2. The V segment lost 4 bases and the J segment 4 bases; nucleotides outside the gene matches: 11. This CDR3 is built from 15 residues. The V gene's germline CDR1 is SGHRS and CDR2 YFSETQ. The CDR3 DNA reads TGCGCCAGCAGCCTAGGGAGCGGGGTGCTTTACGAGCAGTACTTC. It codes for CASSLGSGVLYEQYF.

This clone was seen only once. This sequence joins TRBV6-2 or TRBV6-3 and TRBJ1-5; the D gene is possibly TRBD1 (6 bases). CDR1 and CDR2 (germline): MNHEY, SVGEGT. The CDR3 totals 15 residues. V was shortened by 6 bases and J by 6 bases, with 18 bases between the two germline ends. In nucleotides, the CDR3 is TGTGCCAGCAGCCGACCGCGGGGGCTAGTTCAGCCCCAGCATTTT. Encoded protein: CASSRPRGLVQPQHF.

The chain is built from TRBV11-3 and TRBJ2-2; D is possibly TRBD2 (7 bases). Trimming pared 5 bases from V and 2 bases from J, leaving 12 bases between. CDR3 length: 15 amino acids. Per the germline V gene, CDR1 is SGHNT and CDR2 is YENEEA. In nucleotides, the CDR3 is TGTGCCAGCAGCCCGGGGGGCTCCAACACCGGGGAGCTGTTTTTT. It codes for CASSPGGSNTGELFF.

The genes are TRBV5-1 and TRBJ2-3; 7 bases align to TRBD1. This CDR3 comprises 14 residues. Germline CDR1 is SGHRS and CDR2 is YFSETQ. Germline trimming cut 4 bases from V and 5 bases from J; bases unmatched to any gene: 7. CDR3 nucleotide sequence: TGCGCCAGCAGCCTAGGACAGGCGAAAGATACGCAGTATTTT. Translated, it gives CASSLGQAKDTQYF.

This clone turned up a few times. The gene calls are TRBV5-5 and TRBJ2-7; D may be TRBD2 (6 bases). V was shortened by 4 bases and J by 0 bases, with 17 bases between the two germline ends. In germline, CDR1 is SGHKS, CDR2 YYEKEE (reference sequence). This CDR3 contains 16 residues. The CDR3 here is CASSLLAGYSSYEQYF. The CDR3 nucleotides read TGTGCCAGCAGCCTTCTGGCGGGGTACAGCTCCTACGAGCAGTACTTC.

CDR3 residues: CASSYKAGGYTF. For the CDR3, the DNA is TGTGCCAGCAGTTACAAGGCAGGGGGCTACACCTTC. This chain links TRBV6-5 with TRBJ1-2; maybe TRBD1 (5 bases). V shed 2 bases and J shed 8 bases, with 9 bases lying between them. This CDR3 spans 12 amino acids. Germline assignment: CDR1 MNHEY and CDR2 SVGAGI.

For the CDR3, the DNA is TGTGCCAGCAGCTTAGCCAGGGGGGTTTCACCCCTCCACTTT. This encodes CASSLARGVSPLHF. The chain combines TRBV7-9 with TRBJ1-6, with 7 bases that match TRBD1. The CDR3 consists of 14 residues. CDR1 is SEHNR and CDR2 is FQNEAQ in the germline V gene (reference sequence). Trimming at V came to 0 bases and at J to 9 bases, leaving 2 bases not matched to a gene.

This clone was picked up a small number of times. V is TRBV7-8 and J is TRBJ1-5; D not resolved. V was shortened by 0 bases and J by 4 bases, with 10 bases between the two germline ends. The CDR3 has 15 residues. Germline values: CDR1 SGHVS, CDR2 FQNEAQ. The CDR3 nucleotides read TGTGCCAGCAGCTTAGCGCTGTTCGGGAATCAGCCCCAGCATTTT. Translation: CASSLALFGNQPQHF.

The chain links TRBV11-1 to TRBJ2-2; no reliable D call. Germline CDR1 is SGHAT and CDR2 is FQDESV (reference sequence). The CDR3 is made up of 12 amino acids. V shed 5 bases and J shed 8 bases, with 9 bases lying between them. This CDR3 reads CASSLLRGELFF. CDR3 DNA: TGTGCCAGCAGCCTCCTCCGGGGGGAGCTGTTTTTT.

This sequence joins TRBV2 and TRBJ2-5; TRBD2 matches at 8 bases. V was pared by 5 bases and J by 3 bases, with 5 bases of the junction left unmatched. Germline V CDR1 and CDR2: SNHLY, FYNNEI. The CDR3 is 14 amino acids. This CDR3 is CASSRGLGKETQYF. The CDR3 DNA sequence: TGTGCCAGCAGTCGGGGACTAGGAAAAGAGACCCAGTACTTC.

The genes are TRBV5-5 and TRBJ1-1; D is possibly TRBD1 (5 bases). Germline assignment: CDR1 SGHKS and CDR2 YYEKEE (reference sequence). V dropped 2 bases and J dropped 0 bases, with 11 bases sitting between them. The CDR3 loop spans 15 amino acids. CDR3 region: CASSFGGTVNTEAFF. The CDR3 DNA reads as TGTGCCAGCAGCTTCGGCGGGACGGTGAACACTGAAGCTTTCTTT.

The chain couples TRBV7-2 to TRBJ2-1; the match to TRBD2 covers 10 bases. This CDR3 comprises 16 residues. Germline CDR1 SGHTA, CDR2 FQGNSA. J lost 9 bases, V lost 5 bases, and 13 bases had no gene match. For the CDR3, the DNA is TGTGCCAGCAGCCTAAGACAGCGGGGGGGCCCCACTGAGCAGTTCTTC. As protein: CASSLRQRGGPTEQFF.

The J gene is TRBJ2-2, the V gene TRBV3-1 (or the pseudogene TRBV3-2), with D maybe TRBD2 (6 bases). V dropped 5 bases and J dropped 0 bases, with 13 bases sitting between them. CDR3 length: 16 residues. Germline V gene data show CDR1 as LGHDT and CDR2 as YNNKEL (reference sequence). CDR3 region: CASSGGTNANTGELFF. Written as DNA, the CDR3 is TGTGCCAGCAGCGGAGGGACGAATGCGAACACCGGGGAGCTGTTTTTT.

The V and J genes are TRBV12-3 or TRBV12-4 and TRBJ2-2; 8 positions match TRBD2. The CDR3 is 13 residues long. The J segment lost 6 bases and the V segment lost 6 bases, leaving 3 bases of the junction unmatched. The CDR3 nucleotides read TGTGCCAGCAGCGGGGGGGCCCCCGGGGAGCTGTTTTTT. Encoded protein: CASSGGAPGELFF.

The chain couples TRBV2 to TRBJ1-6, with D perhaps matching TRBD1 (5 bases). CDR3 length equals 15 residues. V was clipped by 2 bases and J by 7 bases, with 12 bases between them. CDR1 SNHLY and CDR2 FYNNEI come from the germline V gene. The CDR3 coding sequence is TGTGCCAGCAGTGAAAGCAGACAGTCCAATTCACCCCTCCACTTT. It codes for CASSESRQSNSPLHF.

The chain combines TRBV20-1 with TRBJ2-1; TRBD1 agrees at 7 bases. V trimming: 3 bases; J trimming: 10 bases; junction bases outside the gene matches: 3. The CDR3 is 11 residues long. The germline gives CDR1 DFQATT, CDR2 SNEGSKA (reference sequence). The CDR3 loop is CSASTTGEQFF. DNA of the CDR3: TGCAGTGCTAGCACGACAGGGGAGCAGTTCTTC.

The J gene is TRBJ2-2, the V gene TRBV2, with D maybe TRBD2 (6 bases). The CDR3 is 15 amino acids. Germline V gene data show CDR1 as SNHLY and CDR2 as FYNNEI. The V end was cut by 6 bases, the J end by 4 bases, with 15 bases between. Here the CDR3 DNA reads TGTGCCAGCAGGTTCCGGGACTCACGCACCGGGGAGCTGTTTTTT. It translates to CASRFRDSRTGELFF.

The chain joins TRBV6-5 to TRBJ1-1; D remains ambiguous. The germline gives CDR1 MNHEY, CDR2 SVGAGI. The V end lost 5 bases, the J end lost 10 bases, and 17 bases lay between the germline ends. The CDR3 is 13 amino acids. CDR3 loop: CASSPRGALRAFF. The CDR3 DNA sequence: TGTGCCAGCAGTCCCCGGGGTGCTCTCCGAGCTTTCTTT.

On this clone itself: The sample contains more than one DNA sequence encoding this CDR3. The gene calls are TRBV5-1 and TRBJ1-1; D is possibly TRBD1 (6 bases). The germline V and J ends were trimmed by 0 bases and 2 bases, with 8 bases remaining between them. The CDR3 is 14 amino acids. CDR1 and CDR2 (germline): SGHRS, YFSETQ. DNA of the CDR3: TGCGCCAGCAGCTTGGCGGACAGAAACACTGAAGCTTTCTTT. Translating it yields CASSLADRNTEAFF.

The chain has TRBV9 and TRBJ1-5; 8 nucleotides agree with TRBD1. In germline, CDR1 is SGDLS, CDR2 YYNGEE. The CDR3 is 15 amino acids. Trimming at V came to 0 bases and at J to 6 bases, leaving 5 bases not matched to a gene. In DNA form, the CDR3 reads TGTGCCAGCAGCGTAGGGGACAGGATAAGTCAGCCCCAGCATTTT. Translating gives CASSVGDRISQPQHF.

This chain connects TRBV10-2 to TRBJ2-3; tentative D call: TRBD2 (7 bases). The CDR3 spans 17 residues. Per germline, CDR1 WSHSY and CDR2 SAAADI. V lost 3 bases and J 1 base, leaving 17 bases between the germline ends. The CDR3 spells CASSEGAGAGGTDTQYF. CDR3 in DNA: TGCGCCAGCAGTGAAGGTGCGGGGGCCGGAGGCACAGATACGCAGTATTTT.

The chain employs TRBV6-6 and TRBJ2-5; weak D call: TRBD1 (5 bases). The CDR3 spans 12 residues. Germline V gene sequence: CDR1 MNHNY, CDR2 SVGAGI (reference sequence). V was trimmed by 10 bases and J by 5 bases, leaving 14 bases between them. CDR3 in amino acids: CATHDSPETQYF. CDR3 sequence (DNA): TGTGCCACTCACGACAGCCCGGAGACCCAGTACTTC.